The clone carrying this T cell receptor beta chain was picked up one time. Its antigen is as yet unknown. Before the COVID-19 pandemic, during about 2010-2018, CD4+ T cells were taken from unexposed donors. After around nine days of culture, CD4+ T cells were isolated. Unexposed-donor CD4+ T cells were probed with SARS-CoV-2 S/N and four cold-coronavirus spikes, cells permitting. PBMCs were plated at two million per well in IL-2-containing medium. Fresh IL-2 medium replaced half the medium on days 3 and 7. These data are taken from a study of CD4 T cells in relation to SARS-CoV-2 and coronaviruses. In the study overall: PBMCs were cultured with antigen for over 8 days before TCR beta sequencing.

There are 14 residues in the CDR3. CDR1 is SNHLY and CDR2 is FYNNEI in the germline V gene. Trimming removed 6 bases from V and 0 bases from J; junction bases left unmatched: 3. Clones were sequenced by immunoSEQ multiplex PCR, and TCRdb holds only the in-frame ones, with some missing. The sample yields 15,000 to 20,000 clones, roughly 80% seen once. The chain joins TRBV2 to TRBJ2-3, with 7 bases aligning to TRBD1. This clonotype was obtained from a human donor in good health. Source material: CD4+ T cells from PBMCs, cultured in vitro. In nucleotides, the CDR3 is TGTGCCAGCAGGACAGGGCATAGCACAGATACGCAGTATTTT. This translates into CASRTGHSTDTQYF.